These 29 T cell receptor beta chains were all obtained from the same sample, sequenced in a study of T cell changes during pregnancy in multiple sclerosis. Using immunoSEQ multiplex PCR, the repertoire was profiled, and TCRdb retains in-frame clones only, with some absent. The sample yields about 45,000 clones, 80% to 95% seen once. The starting material was CD4+ T cells from peripheral blood mononuclear cells, obtained before pregnancy. Receptor source: a female donor with multiple sclerosis, enrolled in a pregnancy study.

The CDR3 sequence is CARKSKGTSGNNEQFF. CDR3 bases: TGTGCCAGAAAATCCAAAGGGACTAGCGGAAACAATGAGCAGTTCTTC. The chain couples TRBV19 to TRBJ2-1; 11 nucleotides line up with TRBD2. CDR3 length: 16 residues. V shed 9 bases and J 5 bases; nucleotides not matched to a gene: 12. The V gene's germline CDR1 is LNHDA and CDR2 SQIVND (reference sequence).

The chain joins TRBV2 to TRBJ2-7; TRBD2 agrees at 7 bases. Trimming removed 5 bases from V and 2 bases from J; junction bases left unmatched: 9. The CDR3 length is 15 residues. Germline-derived CDR1 and CDR2 are SNHLY and FYNNEI. The CDR3 coding sequence is TGTGCCAGCAGTCTGATGGCGGGAGAGACCTACGAGCAGTACTTC. Translation: CASSLMAGETYEQYF. The entire variable domain, with the rest obtained from reference TRBV2 and TRBJ2-7, is as follows: EPEVTQTPSHQVTQMGQEVILRCVPISNHLYFYWYRQILGQKVEFLVSFYNNEISEKSEIFDDQFSVERPDGSNFTLKIRSTKLEDSAMYFCASSLMAGETYEQYFGPGTRLTVT.

The rearrangement uses TRBV9 and TRBJ2-7; 8 bases fit TRBD2. Germline CDR1 SGDLS, CDR2 YYNGEE. The CDR3 length is 14 residues. After removal of 0 bases from V and 3 bases from J, the junction contained 2 bases not matched to a gene. The CDR3 protein is CASSVGTSGYEQYF. CDR3 nucleotide sequence: TGTGCCAGCAGCGTAGGAACTAGCGGCTACGAGCAGTACTTC.

The chain carries TRBV7-2 and TRBJ1-4; no definite D call. Trimming took 6 bases from V and 0 from J, leaving 8 bases between them. Per the germline V gene, CDR1 is SGHTA and CDR2 is FQGNSA. The CDR3 spans 14 residues. The CDR3 protein is CASSRTATNEKLFF. DNA for the CDR3: TGTGCCAGCAGTCGTACTGCAACTAATGAAAAACTGTTTTTT.

The CDR3 loop reads CATSRGRQGSGELFF. CDR3 bases: TGTGCCACCAGCAGGGGGAGACAGGGATCCGGGGAGCTGTTTTTT. The chain uses TRBV15 and TRBJ2-2; 7 bases match TRBD1. Trimming took 3 bases from V and 6 from J; bases not matched to a gene: 7. The length of the CDR3 is 15 residues. Germline V gene sequence: CDR1 LNHNV, CDR2 YYDKDF (reference sequence).

This clone is medium-sized in the sample. V is TRBV19 and J is TRBJ2-5, with D possibly being TRBD1 (5 bases). The CDR3 length is 12 residues. Trimming stripped 1 base from V and 5 bases from J, with 5 bases between. Germline CDR1 is LNHDA and CDR2 is SQIVND (reference sequence). The CDR3 nucleotides are TGTGCCAGTAGTATAGCAGGGGAGACCCAGTACTTC. Its protein product is CASSIAGETQYF.

The chain employs TRBV11-2 and TRBJ1-2; D perhaps matches TRBD1 (6 bases). V was trimmed by 2 bases and J by 2 bases, leaving 9 bases between them. The CDR3 consists of 14 residues. Germline CDR1 reads SGHAT; CDR2 reads FQNNGV. As DNA, the CDR3 is TGTGCCAGCAGCTTAATGGGACACAACTATGGCTACACCTTC. Protein sequence: CASSLMGHNYGYTF.

The genes are TRBV6-5 and TRBJ2-5, with D tentatively TRBD1 (6 bases). The germline V gene encodes CDR1 MNHEY and CDR2 SVGAGI. The CDR3 is 14 residues long. Trimming took off 5 bases at V and 5 bases at J, with 15 bases between the two ends. In nucleotides, the CDR3 is TGTGCCAGCAGTCTCCAGGGCCAGGGGGAGACCCAGTACTTC. Translating gives CASSLQGQGETQYF.

V usage is TRBV14 and J usage is TRBJ1-2, with D perhaps matching TRBD1 (6 bases). The V end lost 0 bases, the J end lost 4 bases, and 6 bases lay between the germline ends. CDR3 size: 13 residues. In germline, CDR1 is SGHDN, CDR2 FVKESK. Here the CDR3 DNA reads TGTGCCAGCAGCCAAGACAGGGGCTATGGCTACACCTTC. This codes for CASSQDRGYGYTF.

This chain links TRBV7-6 with TRBJ2-7; TRBD1 might be the D (5 bases). Germline lookup yields CDR1 SGHVS and CDR2 FNYEAQ. V lost 5 bases and J 4 bases, leaving 9 bases between the germline ends. The CDR3 is 12 residues long. Here the CDR3 reads CASSRQGYEQYF. CDR3 nucleotide sequence: TGTGCCAGCAGCCGGCAGGGTTACGAGCAGTACTTC.

The J gene is TRBJ2-6, the V gene TRBV2, with 12 bases aligning to TRBD1. With 6 bases clipped from V and 4 bases from J, the junction kept 13 bases outside the gene matches. Germline V gene lookup returns CDR1 SNHLY and CDR2 FYNNEI. CDR3 size: 19 residues. The CDR3 DNA sequence: TGTGCCAGCAGCTACCGGGACAGGGGGCGCTTTTCCGGGGCCAACGTCCTGACTTTC. As protein: CASSYRDRGRFSGANVLTF.

The CDR3 spells CASSLRSSGDQETQYF. The CDR3, as DNA: TGTGCCAGCAGCTTAAGGTCTAGCGGGGATCAAGAGACCCAGTACTTC. The chain links TRBV7-9 to TRBJ2-5; 9 bases agree with TRBD2. V shed 2 bases, J shed 2 bases, and the junction held 6 bases outside the gene matches. The CDR3 runs 16 residues. Germline CDR1 and CDR2: SEHNR and FQNEAQ (reference sequence).

The CDR3 nucleotides read TGTGCCAGCAGCTTAGCCGAGGAAGGGGAGCTGTTTTTT. Translation: CASSLAEEGELFF. The chain has TRBV7-8 and TRBJ2-2; D is unresolved. Germline values: CDR1 SGHVS, CDR2 FQNEAQ. CDR3 length: 13 amino acids. Trimming took off 0 bases at V and 8 bases at J, with 7 bases between the two ends.

The V call is TRBV7-8, the J call TRBJ1-6, with 11 bases that match TRBD1. The CDR3 contains 14 residues. CDR1 is SGHVS and CDR2 is FQNEAQ in the germline V gene. After removal of 5 bases from V and 9 bases from J, the junction contained 3 bases not matched to a gene. The CDR3: CASSRDRGGSPLHF. The DNA of the CDR3 is TGTGCCAGCAGCCGGGACAGGGGGGGTTCACCCCTCCACTTT.

This chain connects TRBV6-6 to TRBJ2-4; D is perhaps TRBD1 (6 bases). Trimming removed 5 bases at V and 0 bases at J, with 14 bases between. The CDR3 contains 16 residues. Germline CDR1 reads MNHNY; CDR2 reads SVGAGI (reference sequence). CDR3 DNA sequence: TGTGCCAGCAGTACTGTGGACAGACTAGCCAAAAACATTCAGTACTTC. Protein product: CASSTVDRLAKNIQYF.

The chain links TRBV19 to TRBJ2-1; 10 bases match TRBD1. Trimming at V came to 5 bases and at J to 4 bases, leaving 2 bases not matched to a gene. Germline V gives CDR1 LNHDA, CDR2 SQIVND (reference sequence). The CDR3 spans 14 residues. This CDR3 is CASSGQGGYNEQFF. CDR3 nucleotide sequence: TGTGCCAGTAGTGGACAGGGGGGGTACAATGAGCAGTTCTTC. Full variable domain (rest looked up from reference TRBV19 and TRBJ2-1): DGGITQSPKYLFRKEGQNVTLSCEQNLNHDAMYWYRQDPGQGLRLIYYSQIVNDFQKGDIAEGYSVSREKKESFPLTVTSAQKNPTAFYLCASSGQGGYNEQFFGPGTRLTVL.

The genes are TRBV5-1 and TRBJ2-2; TRBD2 matches at 13 bases. This CDR3 comprises 19 residues. Looked up from germline, CDR1 is SGHRS and CDR2 is YFSETQ. V lost 1 base to trimming and J lost 4 bases; unmatched junction nucleotides: 10. This CDR3 reads CASSLSVTSGRWGTGELFF. The CDR3, as DNA: TGCGCCAGCAGCTTGTCCGTGACTAGCGGGAGGTGGGGCACCGGGGAGCTGTTTTTT.

The chain is built from TRBV7-6 and TRBJ2-2; D perhaps matches TRBD2 (6 bases). The CDR3 is 16 residues long. Trimming cost V 10 bases and J 6 bases, with 24 bases left between them. Germline lookup yields CDR1 SGHVS and CDR2 FNYEAQ. The CDR3 region is CATRGLAGNAPGELFF. For the CDR3, the DNA is TGTGCCACAAGAGGACTGGCGGGGAATGCGCCCGGGGAGCTGTTTTTT. The variable domain in full, completed from reference TRBV7-6 and TRBJ2-2, reads GAGVSQSPRYKVTKRGQDVALRCDPISGHVSLYWYRQALGQGPEFLTYFNYEAQQDKSGLPNDRFSAERPEGSISTLTIQRTEQRDSAMYRCATRGLAGNAPGELFFGEGSRLTVL.

V gene TRBV29-1 combines with J gene TRBJ1-2, with 7 bases matching TRBD1. Germline values: CDR1 SQVTM, CDR2 ANQGSEA. CDR3 size: 13 residues. V gave up 3 bases and J gave up 4 bases; unmatched junction bases: 5. CDR3 amino acids: CSVDRAGGYGYTF. CDR3 in DNA: TGCAGCGTTGATAGGGCAGGGGGCTATGGCTACACCTTC.

The rearrangement uses TRBV5-8 and TRBJ2-7; tentatively, D is TRBD1 (6 bases). The CDR3 runs 13 residues. Trimming shortened V by 4 bases and J by 5 bases, and 13 bases separated the two germline ends. Looked up from germline, CDR1 is SGHTS and CDR2 is YDEGEE. The chain's CDR3 is CASSVLQGHEQYF. CDR3 in DNA: TGTGCCAGCAGCGTACTACAGGGACACGAGCAGTACTTC.

V gene TRBV7-2 combines with J gene TRBJ1-1; 7 positions match TRBD1. CDR1 and CDR2 from the germline V gene are SGHTA and FQGNSA. The junction had 12 bases not matched to a gene; V was cut back by 5 bases and J by 6 bases. The CDR3 is made up of 15 amino acids. CDR3 nucleotide sequence: TGTGCCAGCAGCGCCTCCCCAGGGACAGTTTCTGAAGCTTTCTTT. Its translation: CASSASPGTVSEAFF.

This chain links TRBV7-9 with TRBJ1-2; 9 nucleotides match TRBD1. J gave up 7 bases and V 2 bases, and 11 bases lay outside the gene matches. Germline V CDR1 and CDR2: SEHNR, FQNEAQ (reference sequence). CDR3 size: 16 residues. CDR3 loop: CASSLTQQGAQSGYTF. The CDR3, as DNA: TGTGCCAGCAGCTTAACCCAACAGGGGGCGCAGAGTGGCTACACCTTC.

The chain is built from TRBV6-5 and TRBJ2-7, with 9 bases identical to TRBD1. V lost 7 bases, J lost 6 bases, and 10 bases stayed unmatched. This CDR3 comprises 14 residues. The germline gives CDR1 MNHEY, CDR2 SVGAGI. CDR3 in amino acids: CASKRDRDPSEQYF. As DNA, the CDR3 is TGTGCCAGCAAAAGGGACAGGGATCCCAGCGAGCAGTACTTC.

The chain joins TRBV2 to TRBJ1-2; D perhaps matches TRBD1 (5 bases). There are 13 residues in the CDR3. Trimming took 4 bases from V and 1 from J, leaving 7 bases between them. Per the germline V gene, CDR1 is SNHLY and CDR2 is FYNNEI. The CDR3 sequence is CASSGQGNYGYTF. For the CDR3, the DNA is TGTGCCAGCAGTGGGCAGGGTAACTATGGCTACACCTTC. Full variable domain (missing parts from reference TRBV2 and TRBJ1-2): EPEVTQTPSHQVTQMGQEVILRCVPISNHLYFYWYRQILGQKVEFLVSFYNNEISEKSEIFDDQFSVERPDGSNFTLKIRSTKLEDSAMYFCASSGQGNYGYTFGSGTRLTVV.

J is TRBJ2-1 and V is TRBV9, with 10 bases that match TRBD2. The CDR3 runs 19 residues. The trim removed 2 bases at V and 0 bases at J, leaving 11 bases unmatched. Germline CDR1 SGDLS, CDR2 YYNGEE. CDR3 protein: CASSVLAGASWYSYNEQFF. The CDR3 DNA is TGTGCCAGCAGCGTGCTAGCGGGAGCCTCTTGGTACTCCTACAATGAGCAGTTCTTC. Full variable domain (remainder filled in from reference TRBV9 and TRBJ2-1): DSGVTQTPKHLITATGQRVTLRCSPRSGDLSVYWYQQSLDQGLQFLIQYYNGEERAKGNILERFSAQQFPDLHSELNLSSLELGDSALYFCASSVLAGASWYSYNEQFFGPGTRLTVL.

This chain connects TRBV6-6 to TRBJ1-3, with TRBD1 matching over 9 bases. Trimming at V came to 0 bases and at J to 0 bases, leaving 0 bases not matched to a gene. The CDR3 sequence is 16 residues long. Germline V gene sequence: CDR1 MNHNY, CDR2 SVGAGI (reference sequence). CDR3 amino acids: CASSYSTGGSGNTIYF. The CDR3 nucleotides read TGTGCCAGCAGTTACTCGACAGGGGGCTCTGGAAACACCATATATTTT.

The chain joins TRBV14 to TRBJ2-1, with 9 bases aligning to TRBD1. V was clipped by 1 base and J by 7 bases; unmatched bases: 11. There are 17 residues in the CDR3. CDR1 is SGHDN and CDR2 is FVKESK in the germline V gene. CDR3 protein: CASSQGDRDRENNEQFF. CDR3 nucleotides: TGTGCCAGCAGCCAAGGTGACCGGGACAGGGAAAATAATGAGCAGTTCTTC.

The chain couples TRBV27 to TRBJ2-2; the D gene is possibly TRBD1 (5 bases). This CDR3 region has 15 residues. Germline values: CDR1 MNHEY, CDR2 SMNVEV (reference sequence). V lost 4 bases and J 2 bases, leaving 11 bases between the germline ends. The CDR3 DNA is TGTGCCAGCAGTTACTGGACAACAAACACCGGGGAGCTGTTTTTT. It yields the protein CASSYWTTNTGELFF.

The chain carries TRBV4-2 and TRBJ2-5, with TRBD1 as a possible D gene (6 bases). The CDR3 totals 13 residues. The germline CDR1 and CDR2 sequences are LGHNA and YNFKEQ. Trimming removed 4 bases at V and 4 bases at J, with 10 bases between. The chain's CDR3 is CASSPQGGETQYF. In DNA form, the CDR3 reads TGTGCCAGCAGCCCACAGGGTGGAGAGACCCAGTACTTC.